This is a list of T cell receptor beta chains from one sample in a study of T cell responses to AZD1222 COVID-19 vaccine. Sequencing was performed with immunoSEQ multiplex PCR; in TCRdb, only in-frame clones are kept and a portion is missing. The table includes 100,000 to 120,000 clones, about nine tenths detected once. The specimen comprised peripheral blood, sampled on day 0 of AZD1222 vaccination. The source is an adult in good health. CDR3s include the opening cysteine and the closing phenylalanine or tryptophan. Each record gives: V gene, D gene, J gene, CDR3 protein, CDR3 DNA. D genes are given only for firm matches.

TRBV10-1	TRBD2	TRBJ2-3	CASSESGLAGGPGDTQYF	TGCGCCAGCAGTGAGTCGGGACTAGCGGGGGGGCCAGGAGATACGCAGTATTTT
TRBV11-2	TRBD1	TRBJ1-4	CASSSRQGREKLFF	TGTGCCAGCAGCTCTCGACAGGGGCGGGAAAAACTGTTTTTT
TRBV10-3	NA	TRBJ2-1	CAISGSKGITTYNEQFF	TGTGCCATCAGTGGGTCCAAGGGCATCACCACCTACAATGAGCAGTTCTTC
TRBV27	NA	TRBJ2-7	CASSLSRAYEQYF	TGTGCCAGCAGTTTATCGCGGGCCTACGAGCAGTACTTC
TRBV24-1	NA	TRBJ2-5	CATSDLHGGGETQYF	TGTGCCACCAGTGATTTGCACGGGGGTGGGGAGACCCAGTACTTC
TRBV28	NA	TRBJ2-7	CASRFGPGWYEQYF	TGTGCCAGCAGATTCGGTCCCGGATGGTACGAGCAGTACTTC
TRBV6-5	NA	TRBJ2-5	CASSTGDPRLETQYF	TGTGCCTCTTCCACTGGGGACCCTCGGTTAGAGACCCAGTACTTC
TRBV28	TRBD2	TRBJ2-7	CASSFSGGSYEQYF	TGTGCCAGCAGCTTTAGCGGGGGGTCCTACGAGCAGTACTTC
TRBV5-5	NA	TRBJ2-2	CASSFGPNTGELFF	TGTGCCAGCAGCTTTGGACCGAACACCGGGGAGCTGTTTTTT
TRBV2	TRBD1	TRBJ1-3	CASSGIGQGLVSAGNTIYF	TGTGCCAGCAGTGGGATCGGACAGGGCCTCGTTAGTGCTGGAAACACCATATATTTT
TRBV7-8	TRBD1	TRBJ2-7	CASSHRDRSSLKYF	TGTGCCAGCAGCCATCGGGACAGGTCGAGCCTAAAGTACTTC
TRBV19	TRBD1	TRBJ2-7	CASSDRDTSYEQYF	TGTGCCAGTAGCGACAGGGACACCTCCTACGAGCAGTACTTC
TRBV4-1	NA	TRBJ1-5	CASSQGRDQPQHF	TGCGCCAGCAGCCAGGGGCGAGATCAGCCCCAGCATTTT
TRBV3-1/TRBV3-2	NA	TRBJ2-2	CASTSRGSSTGELFF	TGTGCCAGCACCTCCCGGGGGTCGAGCACCGGGGAGCTGTTTTTT
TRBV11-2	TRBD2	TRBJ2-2	CASSSELPGLAGKNTGELFF	TGTGCCAGCAGCTCAGAATTACCGGGACTAGCGGGCAAGAACACCGGGGAGCTGTTTTTT